This entry describes one T cell receptor beta chain. Its antigen is as yet unknown. This entry is derived from a study of glioma-infiltrating T cells. Study outcomes and limitations: CDR3 overlap between tissue and blood was very small. Non-neoplastic patients had below-expected tissue-blood divergence, while all gliomas exceeded expectation.

TCR alpha and beta CDR3 regions were amplified from RNA using iRepertoire nested multiplex PCR. TCRdb re-analysed the multiplex PCR reads in MiXCR, keeping a single row per CDR3 protein. The sample lists around 90,000 distinct CDR3 sequences, around 40% seen once, with around two fifths in the top ten. This CDR3 has 14 amino acids. CDR1 is MNHNS, CDR2 SASEGT, per germline. Trimming removed 5 bases from V and 12 bases from J; junction bases left unmatched: 13. The TCR was taken from a human donor with low-grade glioma or glioblastoma, undergoing nonglioma brain surgery, or in good health (not recorded which). The specimen sequenced was glioma tissue, nonneoplastic brain tissue, or PBMCs (not recorded which). The genes are TRBV6-1 and TRBJ2-1, with 7 bases fitting TRBD1. This CDR3 reads CASSQGGGEETQFF. For the CDR3, the DNA is TGTGCCAGCAGTCAAGGGGGCGGCGAAGAGACGCAGTTCTTC.